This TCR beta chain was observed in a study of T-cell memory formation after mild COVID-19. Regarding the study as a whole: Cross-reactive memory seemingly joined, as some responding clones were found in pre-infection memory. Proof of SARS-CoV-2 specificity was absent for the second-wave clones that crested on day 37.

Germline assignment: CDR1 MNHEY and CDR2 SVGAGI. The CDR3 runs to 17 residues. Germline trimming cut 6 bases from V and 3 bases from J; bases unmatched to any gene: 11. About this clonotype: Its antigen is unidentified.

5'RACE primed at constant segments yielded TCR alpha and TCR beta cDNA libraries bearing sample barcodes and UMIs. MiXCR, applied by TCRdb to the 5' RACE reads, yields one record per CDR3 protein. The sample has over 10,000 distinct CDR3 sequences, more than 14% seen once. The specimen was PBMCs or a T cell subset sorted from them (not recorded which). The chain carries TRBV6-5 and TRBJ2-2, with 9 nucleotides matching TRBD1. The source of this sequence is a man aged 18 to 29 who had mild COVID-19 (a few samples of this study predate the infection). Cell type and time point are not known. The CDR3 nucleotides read TGTGCCAGCAGCCGCACCCCGGGACAGGGCCACACCGGGGAGCTGTTTTTT. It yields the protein CASSRTPGQGHTGELFF.